Following are 22 T cell receptor beta chains from one sample sequenced in a study of cytomegalovirus exposure and HLA in healthy donors (TCRdb year 2017). Library preparation employed the immunoSEQ multiplex PCR assay. For the multiplex PCR, a mixture combining 60 forward primers for TCR Vbeta segments and 13 reverse primers for TCR Jbeta segments was used. What TCRdb holds here is the immuneACCESS table cut down to in-frame rearrangements. Part of the clones is not present; checked against another copy, under half of the missing clones reflect an unresolved V gene, and the others are unexplained. The sample records about 140,000 clones, 70% of which are singletons. Approximately 1.8% of the sample belongs to the ten largest clones. The sample consisted of PBMCs. These TCRs come from a woman aged 25 to 39 in good health and CMV-seronegative.

The J gene is TRBJ2-7, the V gene TRBV6-6, with 10 bases lining up with TRBD2. The CDR3 is 16 amino acids. The V segment lost 4 bases and the J segment 2 bases; nucleotides outside the gene matches: 8. In germline, CDR1 is MNHNY, CDR2 SVGAGI (reference sequence). Here the CDR3 reads CASSFLSGGETYEQYV. The CDR3 DNA is TGTGCCAGCAGTTTCCTCAGCGGGGGGGAGACCTACGAGCAGTACGTC.

V and J are TRBV6-5 and TRBJ1-3; possible D gene TRBD1, 5 bases. The V end lost 6 bases, the J end lost 2 bases, and 11 bases lay between the germline ends. The CDR3 is made up of 14 amino acids. Germline lookup yields CDR1 MNHEY and CDR2 SVGAGI. The CDR3 nucleotides are TGTGCCAGCAGCAGGGAAGTTGCTGGAAACACCATATATTTT. Translation: CASSREVAGNTIYF.

The V call is TRBV2, the J call TRBJ2-2, with unresolved D. The CDR3 has 14 residues. The V end lost 5 bases, the J end lost 3 bases, and 10 bases lay between the germline ends. CDR1 is SNHLY and CDR2 is FYNNEI in the germline V gene. CDR3 sequence reads: CASSQVRDTGELFF. DNA for the CDR3: TGTGCCAGCAGTCAAGTACGGGACACCGGGGAGCTGTTTTTT.

V and J are TRBV6-5 and TRBJ2-3; D uncertain. V was clipped by 5 bases and J by 0 bases, with 12 bases between them. Germline lookup yields CDR1 MNHEY and CDR2 SVGAGI. The CDR3 is 15 amino acids. The chain's CDR3 is CASSTQPDSTDTQYF. Here the CDR3 DNA reads TGTGCCAGCAGTACACAGCCTGACAGCACAGATACGCAGTATTTT.

The genes are TRBV4-1 and TRBJ1-6; D may be TRBD1 (6 bases). CDR1 and CDR2 (germline): MGHRA, YSYEKL. Trimming took off 1 base at V and 6 bases at J, with 10 bases between the two ends. The CDR3 covers 15 residues. CDR3 DNA sequence: TGCGCCAGCAGCCAAGCGGACAGCTTTAATTCACCCCTCCACTTT. This translates into CASSQADSFNSPLHF.

V and J are TRBV27 and TRBJ2-1, with D perhaps TRBD2 (6 bases). This CDR3 region has 14 residues. Germline V CDR1 and CDR2: MNHEY, SMNVEV (reference sequence). Trimming pared 8 bases from V and 1 base from J, leaving 12 bases between. CDR3 sequence reads: CASSPGTSYNEQFF. The CDR3, as DNA: TGTGCCAGCTCCCCCGGGACTTCCTACAATGAGCAGTTCTTC.

As to this clone: Germline is not matched at one junction end, which may reflect a read error. This chain connects TRBV7-3 to TRBJ2-1, with TRBD2 matching 7 bases. The CDR3 totals 15 residues. Germline assignment: CDR1 SGHTA and CDR2 FQGTGA. The CDR3 region has the DNA TGTTCCAGCAGCCCGGGACTATTGTCCTACAATGAGCAGTTCTTC. It yields the protein CSSSPGLLSYNEQFF.

On this clone itself: The junction shows a germline mismatch at one end, possibly a read error. The rearrangement links TRBV18 to TRBJ2-3; TRBD1 matches 7 bases. This CDR3 region has 15 residues. Germline V gives CDR1 KGHSH, CDR2 LQKENI. CDR3 in DNA: TGTGCCAGCTCCCCACGGGACAGAAGCACAGATACGCAGTATTTT. Protein: CASSPRDRSTDTQYF.

This clone was picked up a small number of times. V gene TRBV7-9 combines with J gene TRBJ1-1; 8 bases are a match to TRBD1. Germline V gene lookup returns CDR1 SEHNR and CDR2 FQNEAQ (reference sequence). Trimming took 5 bases from V and 2 from J; bases not matched to a gene: 13. The CDR3 sequence is 17 residues long. The CDR3 nucleotides are TGTGCCAGCAGCCGGGACCCTGGGACAGGCGCTAACACTGAAGCTTTCTTT. It translates to CASSRDPGTGANTEAFF.

As regards this clone: One end of the junction is discordant with germline, which a read error may explain. The chain uses TRBV4-2 and TRBJ2-5; TRBD1 matches at 9 bases. Germline assignment: CDR1 LGHNA and CDR2 YNFKEQ. The CDR3 sequence is 15 residues long. This CDR3 reads CASSQSPGTGSYLDF. DNA of the CDR3: TGTGCCAGCAGCCAATCTCCCGGGACAGGGTCTTATTTGGACTTC.

V is TRBV4-2 and J is TRBJ2-3; 10 nucleotides agree with TRBD2. Germline CDR1 and CDR2: LGHNA and YNFKEQ. V lost 1 base, J lost 0 bases, and 13 bases stayed unmatched. This CDR3 region has 20 residues. For the CDR3, the DNA is TGTGCCAGCAGCCAAGTTCATCTAGCGGGGGCTTATACTAGCACAGATACGCAGTATTTT. Amino acids: CASSQVHLAGAYTSTDTQYF.

This clone is a singleton in its sample. This sequence joins TRBV6-5 and TRBJ1-1; D may be TRBD1 (5 bases). The ends were cut back, 2 bases at V and 1 base at J, with 8 bases in the middle. Germline V gene lookup returns CDR1 MNHEY and CDR2 SVGAGI. This CDR3 comprises 14 residues. The CDR3 region has the DNA TGTGCCAGCAGTTACGACAGCCGGAACACTGAAGCTTTCTTT. Residues: CASSYDSRNTEAFF.

The V and J genes are TRBV5-1 and TRBJ2-1; 8 bases agree with TRBD1. J lost 3 bases, V lost 4 bases, and 6 bases had no gene match. Germline V lookup: CDR1 SGHRS, CDR2 YFSETQ. This CDR3 has 15 residues. The CDR3 nucleotides are TGCGCCAGCAGCCCGGGACAGGACTACTACAATGAGCAGTTCTTC. Its protein is CASSPGQDYYNEQFF.

The rearrangement links TRBV13 to TRBJ2-3; the D gene is possibly TRBD1 (5 bases). This CDR3 is built from 17 residues. The germline CDR1 and CDR2 sequences are PRHDT and FYEKMQ (reference sequence). The germline V and J ends were trimmed by 2 bases and 0 bases, with 15 bases remaining between them. The chain's CDR3 is CASSLFIGAPSTDTQYF. Here the CDR3 DNA reads TGTGCCAGCAGCTTATTTATAGGGGCCCCTAGCACAGATACGCAGTATTTT.

This clone was recorded a few times. The chain employs TRBV6-1 and TRBJ2-3; perhaps TRBD2 as D (5 bases). Trimming took off 2 bases at V and 5 bases at J, with 23 bases between the two ends. Germline V gene lookup returns CDR1 MNHNS and CDR2 SASEGT. This CDR3 is 18 amino acids long. The CDR3 here is CASSEIAGVAGRGDTQYF. CDR3 sequence (DNA): TGTGCCAGCAGTGAAATCGCTGGGGTGGCAGGCCGGGGAGATACGCAGTATTTT.

The V call is TRBV6-1, the J call TRBJ2-3; 10 bases are shared with TRBD2. The trim removed 4 bases at V and 4 bases at J, leaving 2 bases unmatched. This CDR3 is 14 amino acids long. Per the germline V gene, CDR1 is MNHNS and CDR2 is SASEGT. The DNA of the CDR3 is TGTGCCAGCAGTGTACTAGCGGGATCAGATACGCAGTATTTT. It codes for CASSVLAGSDTQYF.

V and J are TRBV7-2 and TRBJ1-2; D gene ambiguous. V lost 6 bases, J lost 1 base, and 3 bases lay in between. In germline, CDR1 is SGHTA, CDR2 FQGNSA. This CDR3 has 11 residues. DNA of the CDR3: TGTGCCAGCAGTAATAACTATGGCTACACCTTC. Translating it yields CASSNNYGYTF.

Here the CDR3 reads CAFGLYGYTF. Here the CDR3 DNA reads TGTGCCTTTGGACTCTATGGCTACACCTTC. The chain links TRBV30 to TRBJ1-2, with D unresolved. Germline V gene data show CDR1 as GTSNPN and CDR2 as SVGIG (reference sequence). This CDR3 comprises 10 residues. The V and J ends lost 7 bases and 4 bases respectively, with 7 bases between them.

This chain joins TRBV9 and TRBJ2-4; D might be TRBD2 (6 bases). CDR1 is SGDLS, CDR2 YYNGEE, per germline. Trimming removed 0 bases from V and 7 bases from J, with 17 bases in between. CDR3 length: 16 residues. The CDR3 is CASSVAPGGVDNIQYF. The CDR3 DNA follows: TGTGCCAGCAGCGTAGCTCCTGGCGGGGTAGATAACATTCAGTACTTC.

This clone has just a few counts. The V and J genes are TRBV5-5 and TRBJ2-1, with D hard to call. V lost 7 bases and J lost 9, with 8 bases in between. The CDR3 runs to 10 residues. The germline CDR1 and CDR2 sequences are SGHKS and YYEKEE (reference sequence). The CDR3, as DNA: TGTGCCAGCGGTAGCTGTGAGCAGTTCTTC. Residues: CASGSCEQFF.

This clone was recorded once. The V and J genes are TRBV11-1 and TRBJ2-1, with D perhaps matching TRBD1 (6 bases). The CDR3 extends over 12 amino acids. Germline-derived CDR1 and CDR2 are SGHAT and FQDESV (reference sequence). Trimming removed 1 base from V and 9 bases from J, with 7 bases in between. CDR3 in amino acids: CASSLVGAEQFF. The CDR3 DNA is TGTGCCAGCAGCTTAGTGGGGGCTGAGCAGTTCTTC.

This chain connects TRBV29-1 to TRBJ1-2; D unclear. V was cut by 0 bases and J by 0 bases, with 14 bases left in between. There are 16 residues in the CDR3. The V gene's germline CDR1 is SQVTM and CDR2 ANQGSEA. The CDR3 loop is CSVEDFELHPNYGYTF. In DNA form, the CDR3 reads TGCAGCGTTGAAGATTTCGAGCTGCACCCTAACTATGGCTACACCTTC.